This T cell receptor beta chain was profiled in a study of blood T cell repertoires in COVID-19. Whole-study context: COVID-19 samples from acute and convalescent phases originated in the United States, Italy and Spain. T cells, B-cell-depleted T cells, or PBMCs supplied cDNA or gDNA.

Germline-derived CDR1 and CDR2 are LNHDA and SQIVND (reference sequence). The CDR3 extends over 15 amino acids. The ends lost 7 bases at V and 3 bases at J; junction bases unmatched: 7. Repertoires were generated with immunoSEQ multiplex PCR, while TCRdb's copy carries only in-frame clones and drops some. Of a few hundred thousand clones listed, about nine tenths are singletons. The chain joins TRBV19 to TRBJ2-2, with 8 bases identical to TRBD1. The sequenced material came from PBMCs or T cells enriched from blood (not recorded which). This TCR came from a man aged 35 to 55 who had recovered from COVID-19. The CDR3 reads CASKRTGPYTGELFF. For the CDR3, the DNA is TGTGCCAGTAAGCGGACAGGGCCCTACACCGGGGAGCTGTTTTTT. Combining the CDR3 with reference TRBV19 and TRBJ2-2 gives the whole variable domain DGGITQSPKYLFRKEGQNVTLSCEQNLNHDAMYWYRQDPGQGLRLIYYSQIVNDFQKGDIAEGYSVSREKKESFPLTVTSAQKNPTAFYLCASKRTGPYTGELFFGEGSRLTVL.